This is a list of T cell receptor beta chains from one sample in a study of OX40 agonist ivuxolimab in advanced cancers. The repertoire was sequenced with immunoSEQ multiplex PCR; TCRdb's copy has only in-frame clones and lacks some. The repertoire holds tens of thousands of clones, with approximately 87% as singletons. Sequenced material: CD4+ or CD8+ T cells sorted from blood, taken in a trial of the OX40 agonist ivuxolimab. These receptor sequences come from an adult with an advanced solid tumor such as melanoma, head and neck, liver or kidney cancer. Both conserved end residues are part of each CDR3. The order of the fields is V gene, J gene, CDR3 length, CDR3 protein.

v_gene: TRBV10-3; j_gene: TRBJ1-2; len: 21; CDR3aa: CAISESRRGAGRPGANYGYTF
v_gene: TRBV18; j_gene: TRBJ1-6; len: 13; CDR3aa: CASSPDRRGTLHF
v_gene: TRBV27; j_gene: TRBJ2-3; len: 15; CDR3aa: CASSSPGQASDTQYF
v_gene: TRBV19; j_gene: TRBJ2-1; len: 16; CDR3aa: CASSTLPGQALGEQFF
v_gene: TRBV28; j_gene: TRBJ2-2; len: 15; CDR3aa: CASSWSSGRVGELFF
v_gene: TRBV5-1; j_gene: TRBJ1-1; len: 15; CDR3aa: CASSTAGSQNTEAFF
v_gene: TRBV20-1; j_gene: TRBJ2-1; len: 11; CDR3aa: CSASQGAEQFF
v_gene: TRBV15; j_gene: TRBJ2-2; len: 17; CDR3aa: CATSRPRGRSHTGELFF
v_gene: TRBV6-5; j_gene: TRBJ2-1; len: 13; CDR3aa: CASTGWSYNEQFF
v_gene: TRBV7-3; j_gene: TRBJ1-2; len: 13; CDR3aa: CASSFTGTGRHTF
v_gene: TRBV11-3; j_gene: TRBJ2-1; len: 17; CDR3aa: CASSLRTSGLLYNEQFF
v_gene: TRBV9; j_gene: TRBJ1-1; len: 16; CDR3aa: CASSVGGQLMNTEAFF
v_gene: TRBV5-6; j_gene: TRBJ1-6; len: 14; CDR3aa: CASSPPGGNSPLHF
v_gene: TRBV25-1; j_gene: TRBJ1-1; len: 12; CDR3aa: CASSEGARGAFF
v_gene: TRBV5-5; j_gene: TRBJ1-5; len: 15; CDR3aa: CASSLVWQVGQPQHF
v_gene: TRBV30; j_gene: TRBJ2-3; len: 14; CDR3aa: CAWSVLVSTDTQYF